Described below is a single T cell receptor (beta chain) sequence and its context. The record originates from a study of response to subunit inactivated influenza vaccine. TCRdb re-called the RT-PCR reads through MiXCR, storing one row per CDR3 protein. This sample has some 500,000 distinct CDR3 sequences, with approximately 12% found just once. This CDR3 is built from 18 residues. V dropped 1 base and J dropped 0 bases, with 16 bases sitting between them. The chain links TRBV12-3 or TRBV12-4 to TRBJ1-5; possible D gene TRBD1, 6 bases. This material consisted of PBMCs from blood, taken 45 days after vaccination. This receptor was identified in a man aged 50 to 59 who received an inactivated influenza vaccine. The CDR3 nucleotides are TGTGCCAGCAGTTTAGAGGCCGGGACACCCTATAGCAATCAGCCCCAGCATTTT. This codes for CASSLEAGTPYSNQPQHF.